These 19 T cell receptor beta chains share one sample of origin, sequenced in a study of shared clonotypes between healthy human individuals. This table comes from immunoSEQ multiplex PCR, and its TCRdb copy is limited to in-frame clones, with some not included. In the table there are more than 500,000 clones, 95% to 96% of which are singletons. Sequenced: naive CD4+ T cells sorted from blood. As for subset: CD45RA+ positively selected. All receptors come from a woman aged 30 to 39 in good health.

CDR3 nucleotides: TGTGCCAGCAGCAAAGTTCCGGGACTAGCGGGAGGCTTCTCCTACGAGCAGTACTTC. This translates into CASSKVPGLAGGFSYEQYF. The chain has TRBV21-1 and TRBJ2-5; TRBD2, the D gene given by the table, was not confirmed from the DNA. The J call may be incorrect, as the DNA end agrees better with TRBJ2-7. TRBV21-1 is noted as a pseudogene. The CDR3 extends over 19 amino acids.

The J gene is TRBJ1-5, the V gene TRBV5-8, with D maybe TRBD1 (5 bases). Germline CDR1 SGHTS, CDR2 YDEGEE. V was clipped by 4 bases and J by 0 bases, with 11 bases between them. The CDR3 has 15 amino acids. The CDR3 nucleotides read TGTGCCAGCAGCAGCCAGGGTAATAGCAATCAGCCCCAGCATTTT. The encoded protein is CASSSQGNSNQPQHF.

This CDR3 is CAISGTVGGDNNEQFF. CDR3 coding DNA: TGTGCCATCAGTGGGACAGTCGGGGGGGATAACAATGAGCAGTTCTTC. The chain combines TRBV10-3 with TRBJ2-1, with TRBD2 identical over 8 bases. Germline V gene lookup returns CDR1 ENHRY and CDR2 SYGVKD. The V segment lost 4 bases and the J segment 5 bases; nucleotides outside the gene matches: 10. This CDR3 region has 16 residues.

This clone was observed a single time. The CDR3 DNA reads as TGTGCCAGCTCACAGGAATCTGGGCTCCAGCCCCAGCATTTT. Residues: CASSQESGLQPQHF. This chain joins TRBV18 and TRBJ1-5, with D unresolved. Germline CDR1 is KGHSH and CDR2 is LQKENI. The CDR3 has 14 amino acids. V dropped 4 bases and J dropped 7 bases, with 14 bases sitting between them.

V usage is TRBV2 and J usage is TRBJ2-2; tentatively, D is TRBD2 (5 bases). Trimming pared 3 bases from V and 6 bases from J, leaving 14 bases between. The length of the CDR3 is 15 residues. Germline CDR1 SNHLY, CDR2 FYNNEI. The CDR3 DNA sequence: TGTGCCAGCAGTGATCTAGGGAGTGTGGCCGGGGAGCTGTTTTTT. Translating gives CASSDLGSVAGELFF.

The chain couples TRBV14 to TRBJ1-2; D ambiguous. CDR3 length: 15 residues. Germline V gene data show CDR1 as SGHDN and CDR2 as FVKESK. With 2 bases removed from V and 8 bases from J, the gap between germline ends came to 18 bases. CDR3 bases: TGTGCCAGCAGCCAATTGGGCGGCCGGCTAGAGGGCTACACCTTC. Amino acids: CASSQLGGRLEGYTF.

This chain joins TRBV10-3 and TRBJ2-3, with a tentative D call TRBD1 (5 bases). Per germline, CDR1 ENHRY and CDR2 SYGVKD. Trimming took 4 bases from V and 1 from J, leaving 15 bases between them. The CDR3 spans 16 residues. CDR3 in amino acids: CAISVEQVGGTDTQYF. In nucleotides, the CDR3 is TGTGCCATCAGTGTCGAACAGGTAGGAGGCACAGATACGCAGTATTTT.

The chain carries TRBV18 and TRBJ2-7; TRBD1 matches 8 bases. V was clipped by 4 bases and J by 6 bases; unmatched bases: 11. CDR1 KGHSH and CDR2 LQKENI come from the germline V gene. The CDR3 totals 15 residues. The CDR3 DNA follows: TGTGCCAGCTCACGAATGGGACAGGTGGTGACCGAGCAGTACTTC. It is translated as CASSRMGQVVTEQYF.

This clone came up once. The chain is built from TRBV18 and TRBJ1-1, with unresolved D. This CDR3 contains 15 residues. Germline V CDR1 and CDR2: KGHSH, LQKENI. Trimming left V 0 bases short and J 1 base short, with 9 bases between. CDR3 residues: CASSPPSQWNTEAFF. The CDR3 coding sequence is TGTGCCAGCTCACCACCCAGTCAGTGGAACACTGAAGCTTTCTTT.

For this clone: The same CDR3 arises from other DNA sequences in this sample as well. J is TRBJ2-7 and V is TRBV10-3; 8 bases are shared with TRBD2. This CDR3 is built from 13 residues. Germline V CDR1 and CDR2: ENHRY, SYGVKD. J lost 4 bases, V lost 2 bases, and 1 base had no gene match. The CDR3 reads CAISEREGYEQYF. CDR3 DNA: TGTGCCATCAGTGAGCGGGAGGGTTACGAGCAGTACTTC.

In DNA form, the CDR3 reads TGTGCCAGCAGCCAACCGGGACTAGCGGGAGGAGGCACCGGGGAGCTGTTTTTT. Translated, it gives CASSQPGLAGGGTGELFF. V is TRBV7-9 and J is TRBJ2-2; 15 bases are shared with TRBD2. Germline CDR1 reads SEHNR; CDR2 reads FQNEAQ (reference sequence). The junction had 8 bases not matched to a gene; V was cut back by 5 bases and J by 4 bases. This CDR3 spans 18 amino acids.

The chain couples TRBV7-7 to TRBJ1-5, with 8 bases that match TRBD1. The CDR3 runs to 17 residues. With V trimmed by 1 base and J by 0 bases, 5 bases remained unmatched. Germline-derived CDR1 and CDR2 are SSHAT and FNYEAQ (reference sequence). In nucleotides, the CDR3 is TGTGCCAGCAGCTTAGGGGGACAGGACCTTAGCAATCAGCCCCAGCATTTT. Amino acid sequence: CASSLGGQDLSNQPQHF.

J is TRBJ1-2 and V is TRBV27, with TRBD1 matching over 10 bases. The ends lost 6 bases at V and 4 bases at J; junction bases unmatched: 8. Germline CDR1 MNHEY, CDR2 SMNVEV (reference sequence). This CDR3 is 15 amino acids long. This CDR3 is CASSETGGEGYGYTF. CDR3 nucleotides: TGTGCCAGCAGCGAGACAGGGGGCGAAGGCTATGGCTACACCTTC.

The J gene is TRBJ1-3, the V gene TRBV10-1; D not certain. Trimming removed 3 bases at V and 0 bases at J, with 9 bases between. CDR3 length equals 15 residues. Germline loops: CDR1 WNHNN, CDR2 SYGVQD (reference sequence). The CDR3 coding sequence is TGCGCCAGCAGTGATCGTGGCGGCTCTGGAAACACCATATATTTT. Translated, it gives CASSDRGGSGNTIYF.

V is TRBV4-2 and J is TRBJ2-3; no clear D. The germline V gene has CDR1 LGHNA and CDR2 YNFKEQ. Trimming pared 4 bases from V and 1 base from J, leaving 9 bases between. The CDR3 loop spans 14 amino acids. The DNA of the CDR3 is TGTGCCAGCAGCCCCGTTTCCGGCACAGATACGCAGTATTTT. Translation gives CASSPVSGTDTQYF.

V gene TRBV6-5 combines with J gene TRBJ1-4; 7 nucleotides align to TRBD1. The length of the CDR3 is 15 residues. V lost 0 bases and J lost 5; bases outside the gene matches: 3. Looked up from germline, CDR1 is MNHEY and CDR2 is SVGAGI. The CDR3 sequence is CASSYSGTENEKLFF. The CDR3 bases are TGTGCCAGCAGTTACTCAGGGACAGAAAATGAAAAACTGTTTTTT.

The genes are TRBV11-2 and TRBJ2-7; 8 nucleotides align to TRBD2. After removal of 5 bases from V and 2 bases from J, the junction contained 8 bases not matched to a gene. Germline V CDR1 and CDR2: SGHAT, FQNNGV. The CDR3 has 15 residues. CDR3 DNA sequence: TGTGCCAGCAGCGCAACTAGCGGACCTACCTACGAGCAGTACTTC. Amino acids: CASSATSGPTYEQYF. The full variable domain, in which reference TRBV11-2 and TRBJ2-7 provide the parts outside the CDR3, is EAGVAQSPRYKIIEKRQSVAFWCNPISGHATLYWYQQILGQGPKLLIQFQNNGVVDDSQLPKDRFSAERLKGVDSTLKIQPAKLEDSAVYLCASSATSGPTYEQYFGPGTRLTVT.

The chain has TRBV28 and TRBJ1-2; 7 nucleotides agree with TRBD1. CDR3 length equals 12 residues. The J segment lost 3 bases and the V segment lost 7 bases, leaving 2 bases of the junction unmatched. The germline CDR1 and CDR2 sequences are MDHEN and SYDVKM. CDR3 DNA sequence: TGTGCCAGCAACCAGGGGGACTATGGCTACACCTTC. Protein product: CASNQGDYGYTF.

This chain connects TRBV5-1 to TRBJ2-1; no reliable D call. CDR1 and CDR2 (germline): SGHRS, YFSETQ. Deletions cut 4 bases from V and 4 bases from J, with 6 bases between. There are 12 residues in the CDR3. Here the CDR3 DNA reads TGCGCCAGCAGCCTCGTGTACAATGAGCAGTTCTTC. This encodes CASSLVYNEQFF.